This TCR beta chain was recovered during a study of cytomegalovirus exposure and HLA in healthy donors. Nominal health characterized the donors when sampled, though unrecorded immune exposures were likely. Study-level points and caveats: According to a later analysis, donors in an Asian-associated ancestry cluster reportedly had fewer N-insertions than the roughly 720-donor mean.

On this clone: No antigen is known for it.

Use of 60 Vbeta and 13 Jbeta primers characterized the PCR. Per the original methods: Per a later analysis, the number of unique TCR beta chains was around 80 million, of which around 10 million were shared. Some clones are missing from TCRdb's copy, which holds only in-frame ones; the method was immunoSEQ multiplex PCR. V, J and clone size are those of that table, while D and trimming were read from the DNA. The sample contains about 92,000 clones, roughly 71% of which appear only once. The clonotype was recovered from a man aged 50 to 60 in good health and CMV-seronegative. The sequencing input was PBMCs.

DNA for the CDR3: TGTGCCAGCAGCTTAAGAGGTCCAGTGGGCAATGAGCAGTTCTTC. Encoded protein: CASSLRGPVGNEQFF. The V call is TRBV7-2, the J call TRBJ2-1; D not certain. Per germline, CDR1 SGHTA and CDR2 FQGNSA. The CDR3 covers 15 residues. V lost 2 bases and J lost 6, with 14 bases in between.